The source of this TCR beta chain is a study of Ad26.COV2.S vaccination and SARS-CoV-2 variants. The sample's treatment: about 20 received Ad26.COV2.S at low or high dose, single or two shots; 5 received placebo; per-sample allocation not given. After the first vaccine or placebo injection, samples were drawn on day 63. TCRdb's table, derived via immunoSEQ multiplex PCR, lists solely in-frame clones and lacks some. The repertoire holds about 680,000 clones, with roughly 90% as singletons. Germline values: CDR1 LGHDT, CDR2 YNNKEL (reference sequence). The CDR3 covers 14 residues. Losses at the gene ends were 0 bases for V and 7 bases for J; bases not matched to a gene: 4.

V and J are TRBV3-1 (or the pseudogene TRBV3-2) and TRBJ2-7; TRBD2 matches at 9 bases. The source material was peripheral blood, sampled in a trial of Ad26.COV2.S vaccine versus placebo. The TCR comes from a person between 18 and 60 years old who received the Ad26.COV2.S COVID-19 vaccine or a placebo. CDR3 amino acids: CASSQDPSGDEQYF. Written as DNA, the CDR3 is TGTGCCAGCAGCCAAGATCCTAGCGGGGATGAGCAGTACTTC.